Below are 12 T cell receptor beta chains sequenced from a single sample in a study of cytomegalovirus exposure and HLA in healthy donors. PCR amplification relied on 60 Vbeta primers (plus 13 Jbeta primers). Profiling relied on immunoSEQ multiplex PCR, and the TCRdb table lists in-frame clones only, not all of them. The sample consists of approximately 74,000 clones, roughly 78% of them appearing once. The sequenced sample consisted of PBMCs. All receptors come from a man in his forties or fifties in good health and CMV-seronegative.

The rearrangement uses TRBV6-1 and TRBJ2-4; TRBD1 aligns across 8 bases. CDR3 size: 15 residues. J gave up 9 bases and V 6 bases, and 13 bases lay outside the gene matches. Germline values: CDR1 MNHNS, CDR2 SASEGT. The CDR3 protein is CASRPEDRGGGIQYF. In nucleotides, the CDR3 is TGTGCCAGCAGGCCAGAAGACAGGGGAGGAGGCATTCAGTACTTC.

The chain couples TRBV4-1 to TRBJ1-2, with TRBD1 as a possible D gene (6 bases). This CDR3 is 15 amino acids long. Per the germline V gene, CDR1 is MGHRA and CDR2 is YSYEKL. V lost 4 bases and J lost 4, with 16 bases in between. The CDR3 DNA sequence: TGCGCCAGCAGCCCCTCGGGGGGGGCTCCCTATGGCTACACCTTC. Its protein is CASSPSGGAPYGYTF.

This chain connects TRBV28 to TRBJ2-5; tentatively, D is TRBD2 (5 bases). Germline CDR1 MDHEN, CDR2 SYDVKM. This CDR3 spans 12 amino acids. Trimming pared 5 bases from V and 3 bases from J, leaving 7 bases between. DNA of the CDR3: TGTGCCAGCAGTCTAGCAGAAGAGACCCAGTACTTC. Translating gives CASSLAEETQYF.

The chain employs TRBV10-3 and TRBJ1-6; D unresolved. The CDR3 sequence is 16 residues long. The V end was cut by 3 bases, the J end by 0 bases, with 9 bases between. Germline V CDR1 and CDR2: ENHRY, SYGVKD. CDR3 loop: CAISENLSSYNSPLHF. CDR3 DNA: TGTGCCATCAGTGAAAACCTGAGCTCCTATAATTCACCCCTCCACTTT.

The genes are TRBV25-1 and TRBJ2-3, with 12 bases matching TRBD2. Unmatched junction bases numbered 9, after V lost 4 bases and J lost 4 bases. Germline V gives CDR1 MGHDK, CDR2 SYGVNS. The CDR3 runs to 17 residues. Here the CDR3 reads CASSGGTSGYRADTQYF. The CDR3 DNA is TGTGCCAGCAGTGGTGGGACTAGCGGGTACAGGGCAGATACGCAGTATTTT.

The rearrangement joins TRBV2 to TRBJ1-2, with 7 bases fitting TRBD1. J was trimmed by 8 bases and V by 6 bases; bases with no gene match: 3. CDR1 and CDR2 (germline): SNHLY, FYNNEI. The CDR3 sequence is 11 residues long. CDR3 residues: CASSRDSGYTF. CDR3 coding DNA: TGTGCCAGCAGCCGGGACAGCGGCTACACCTTC.

There are a few counts of this clone. The V call is TRBV2, the J call TRBJ2-4, with a tentative D call TRBD2 (5 bases). CDR3 length equals 13 residues. The germline CDR1 and CDR2 sequences are SNHLY and FYNNEI. V lost 6 bases to trimming and J lost 0 bases, with 6 bases between them. DNA of the CDR3: TGTGCCAGCAGGGGGAGAGCCAAAAACATTCAGTACTTC. Its translation: CASRGRAKNIQYF.

The V call is TRBV4-1, the J call TRBJ2-1; possibly TRBD1 for D (6 bases). Germline V gene lookup returns CDR1 MGHRA and CDR2 YSYEKL. This CDR3 is 14 amino acids long. Trimming left V 1 base short and J 4 bases short, with 8 bases between. The CDR3 spells CASSQGGRYNEQFF. In nucleotides, the CDR3 is TGCGCCAGCAGCCAAGGGGGGCGGTACAATGAGCAGTTCTTC.

The chain has TRBV4-1 and TRBJ1-2; perhaps TRBD1 as D (6 bases). Germline V gene lookup returns CDR1 MGHRA and CDR2 YSYEKL. Trimming removed 0 bases from V and 2 bases from J, with 16 bases in between. This CDR3 contains 17 residues. The CDR3 DNA reads TGCGCCAGCAGCCAAGATGGGAGGGGGGGAACCAACTATGGCTACACCTTC. Encoded protein: CASSQDGRGGTNYGYTF.

This clone was seen only once. The V gene is TRBV28, the J gene TRBJ1-5; 7 nucleotides agree with TRBD1. From germline, CDR1 is MDHEN and CDR2 SYDVKM. V gave up 4 bases and J gave up 11 bases; unmatched junction bases: 11. CDR3 size: 14 residues. The DNA of the CDR3 is TGTGCCAGCAGTTCCCGGGGACAGCCGATCGCCCAGCATTTT. Its protein is CASSSRGQPIAQHF.

This chain links TRBV4-1 with TRBJ2-1; tentative D call: TRBD1 (6 bases). Trimming took 6 bases from V and 7 from J, leaving 10 bases between them. The CDR3 is made up of 12 amino acids. Per the germline V gene, CDR1 is MGHRA and CDR2 is YSYEKL. The CDR3 nucleotides are TGCGCCAGCAGACTAGGGGGAAATGAGCAGTTCTTC. It translates to CASRLGGNEQFF.

This clone appeared a few times. The chain employs TRBV4-1 and TRBJ2-7, with 12 bases aligning to TRBD2. The length of the CDR3 is 17 residues. With V trimmed by 1 base and J by 6 bases, 10 bases remained unmatched. Germline V gives CDR1 MGHRA, CDR2 YSYEKL. The CDR3 DNA reads as TGCGCCAGCAGCCAAGTGCTAGCGGGGGGGCCTCGGCGCGAGCAGTACTTC. Amino acids: CASSQVLAGGPRREQYF.